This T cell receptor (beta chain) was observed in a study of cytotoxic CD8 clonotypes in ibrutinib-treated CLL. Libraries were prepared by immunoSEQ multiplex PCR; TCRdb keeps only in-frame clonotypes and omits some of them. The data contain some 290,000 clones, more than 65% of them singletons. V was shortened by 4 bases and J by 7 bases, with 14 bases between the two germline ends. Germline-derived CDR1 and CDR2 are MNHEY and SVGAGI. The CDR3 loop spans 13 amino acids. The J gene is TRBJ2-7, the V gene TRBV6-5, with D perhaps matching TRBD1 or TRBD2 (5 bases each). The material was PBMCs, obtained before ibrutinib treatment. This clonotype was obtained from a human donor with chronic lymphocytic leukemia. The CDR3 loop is CASSFSGTGEQYF. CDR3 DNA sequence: TGTGCCAGCAGTTTTTCGGGGACCGGGGAGCAGTACTTC.